The rows below give T cell receptor beta chains drawn from one sample of a study of beta chain features in type 1 diabetes. Profiled with immunoSEQ multiplex PCR; TCRdb holds only in-frame clones, not every one. The sample carries a few hundred thousand clones, roughly 15% recorded once. Material for sequencing was naive CD4+ T cells from blood. The receptors were gathered from a woman aged 18-30 years in good health. CDR3s include the opening cysteine and the closing phenylalanine or tryptophan. The D gene is left open where the match is weak. Size values are once, few and many counts, or a class for expanded clones, and some rows have none.

d_gene: -; abundance: -; j_gene: TRBJ2-3; v_gene: TRBV2; CDR3nt: TGTGCCAACCTAATCACCCTGACTCTAACAGATACGCAGTATTTT; CDR3aa: CANLITLTLTDTQYF
d_gene: TRBD1; abundance: -; j_gene: TRBJ2-7; v_gene: TRBV29-1; CDR3nt: TGCAGCGTTGCAAATACCGGGACAGGAACTTCCTACGAGCAGTACTTC; CDR3aa: CSVANTGTGTSYEQYF
d_gene: TRBD2; abundance: -; j_gene: TRBJ2-7; v_gene: TRBV11-2; CDR3nt: TGTGCCAGCAGCTCGTCCGCGGGAGCGCGCGAGCAGTACTTC; CDR3aa: CASSSSAGAREQYF
d_gene: TRBD1; abundance: few; j_gene: TRBJ2-3; v_gene: TRBV29-1; CDR3nt: TGCAGCGTTGAAGTCCCGGGACAGGGGCACACAGATACGCAGTATTTT; CDR3aa: CSVEVPGQGHTDTQYF
d_gene: TRBD1; abundance: -; j_gene: TRBJ1-5; v_gene: TRBV5-1; CDR3nt: TGCGCCAGCAGCCCACTGAGGGACAGGGGGATGAGACAGCCCCAGCATTTT; CDR3aa: CASSPLRDRGMRQPQHF
d_gene: -; abundance: -; j_gene: TRBJ2-3; v_gene: TRBV27; CDR3nt: TGTGCCAGCAGTTCCCCAGCCAGGAGCACAGATACGCAGTATTTT; CDR3aa: CASSSPARSTDTQYF
d_gene: TRBD1; abundance: -; j_gene: TRBJ1-4; v_gene: TRBV7-9; CDR3nt: TGTGCCAGCAGCCTTCCTGACAGGGCAGGGATAGCTAATGAAAAACTGTTTTTT; CDR3aa: CASSLPDRAGIANEKLFF
d_gene: -; abundance: -; j_gene: TRBJ1-3; v_gene: TRBV4-1; CDR3nt: TGCGCCAGCAGCCAGGGAAACAGGGAACACTCTGGAAACACCATATATTTT; CDR3aa: CASSQGNREHSGNTIYF
d_gene: TRBD1; abundance: -; j_gene: TRBJ2-1; v_gene: TRBV5-1; CDR3nt: TGCGCCAGCAGCAGAGGGACAGGCTATGTAAAGCAGTTCTTC; CDR3aa: CASSRGTGYVKQFF
d_gene: -; abundance: -; j_gene: TRBJ2-1; v_gene: TRBV7-2; CDR3nt: TGTGCCAGCAGCTATCGTTACAATGAGCAGTTCTTC; CDR3aa: CASSYRYNEQFF
d_gene: TRBD1; abundance: -; j_gene: TRBJ1-1; v_gene: TRBV7-9; CDR3nt: TGTGCCAGCAGCTTTAACAGGGGGATCACTGAAGCTTTCTTT; CDR3aa: CASSFNRGITEAFF
d_gene: -; abundance: few; j_gene: TRBJ2-2; v_gene: TRBV5-1; CDR3nt: TGCGCCAGCAGCTTGACAGCCCCGTACACCGGGGAGCTGTTTTTT; CDR3aa: CASSLTAPYTGELFF
d_gene: TRBD1; abundance: -; j_gene: TRBJ1-2; v_gene: TRBV9; CDR3nt: TGTGCCAGCAGCACCAGTGACAGGGGAGGGAACTATGGCTACACCTTC; CDR3aa: CASSTSDRGGNYGYTF
d_gene: -; abundance: few; j_gene: TRBJ2-3; v_gene: TRBV5-1; CDR3nt: TGCGCCAGCAGCTTGGCCCGAGATACGCAGTATTTT; CDR3aa: CASSLARDTQYF
d_gene: -; abundance: -; j_gene: TRBJ1-1; v_gene: TRBV7-3; CDR3nt: TGTGCCAGCAGCCCCGGACTGATGAACACTGAAGCTTTCTTT; CDR3aa: CASSPGLMNTEAFF
d_gene: TRBD2; abundance: few; j_gene: TRBJ2-1; v_gene: TRBV6-5; CDR3nt: TGTGCCAGCAGTTACTGGCGGGGGGCTTTTGATGAGCAGTTCTTC; CDR3aa: CASSYWRGAFDEQFF
d_gene: -; abundance: few; j_gene: TRBJ2-6; v_gene: TRBV14; CDR3nt: TGTGCCAGCAGCCAAGTCCACAGGGCTTACTCTGGGGCCAACGTCCTGACTTTC; CDR3aa: CASSQVHRAYSGANVLTF
d_gene: TRBD1; abundance: few; j_gene: TRBJ2-1; v_gene: TRBV5-1; CDR3nt: TGCGCCAGCAGCCCCGGACAGGGGTCCTACAATGAGCAGTTCTTC; CDR3aa: CASSPGQGSYNEQFF
d_gene: TRBD2; abundance: -; j_gene: TRBJ2-7; v_gene: TRBV11-1; CDR3nt: TGTGCCAGCAGCCCGACTAGCGGGAGATACGAGCAGTACTTC; CDR3aa: CASSPTSGRYEQYF
d_gene: TRBD2; abundance: -; j_gene: TRBJ2-7; v_gene: TRBV10-3; CDR3nt: TGTGCCATCAGTGAGTCCGGCGGGAGGGCCTCCTACGAGCAGTACTTC; CDR3aa: CAISESGGRASYEQYF
d_gene: -; abundance: -; j_gene: TRBJ1-1; v_gene: TRBV30; CDR3nt: TGTGCCTGGAGTGTACCGGGGCGGGGCACTGAAGCTTTCTTT; CDR3aa: CAWSVPGRGTEAFF
d_gene: TRBD2; abundance: -; j_gene: TRBJ2-1; v_gene: TRBV28; CDR3nt: TGTGCCAGCATGACTAGCGGTTACAATGAGCAGTTCTTC; CDR3aa: CASMTSGYNEQFF
d_gene: TRBD1; abundance: -; j_gene: TRBJ2-1; v_gene: TRBV5-1; CDR3nt: TGCGCCAGCACCGGGACAGGCTCCTACAATGAGCAGTTCTTC; CDR3aa: CASTGTGSYNEQFF
d_gene: TRBD1; abundance: -; j_gene: TRBJ2-5; v_gene: TRBV6-6; CDR3nt: TGTGCCAGCAGTCAAGAGGACAGGGTCACAAAGAAGACCCAGTACTTC; CDR3aa: CASSQEDRVTKKTQYF
d_gene: TRBD2; abundance: -; j_gene: TRBJ2-3; v_gene: TRBV5-4; CDR3nt: TGTGCCAGCAGCACCCGACTAGCGGGAGCCGGCACAGATACGCAGTATTTT; CDR3aa: CASSTRLAGAGTDTQYF
d_gene: TRBD1; abundance: few; j_gene: TRBJ2-7; v_gene: TRBV28; CDR3nt: TGTGCCAGCAGGCCGGGACAGTTAGTCTACGAGCAGTACTTC; CDR3aa: CASRPGQLVYEQYF
d_gene: TRBD2; abundance: few; j_gene: TRBJ2-3; v_gene: TRBV5-1; CDR3nt: TGCGCCAGCAGCTTGGCTTTGTCTAGCGGACTCACAGATACGCAGTATTTT; CDR3aa: CASSLALSSGLTDTQYF
d_gene: -; abundance: few; j_gene: TRBJ2-7; v_gene: TRBV30; CDR3nt: TGTGCCTGGAGTCTGTTGGGGGGATCCACCGAGCAGTACTTC; CDR3aa: CAWSLLGGSTEQYF
d_gene: TRBD2; abundance: -; j_gene: TRBJ2-1; v_gene: TRBV10-3; CDR3nt: TGTGCCATCAGTGTACCGACTAGCGGGAGAAATGAGCAGTTCTTC; CDR3aa: CAISVPTSGRNEQFF
d_gene: TRBD1; abundance: -; j_gene: TRBJ2-6; v_gene: TRBV27; CDR3nt: TGTGCCAGCAGTTATCTCAGGGGGCCCCTCTCTGGGGCCAACGTCCTGACTTTC; CDR3aa: CASSYLRGPLSGANVLTF
d_gene: -; abundance: -; j_gene: TRBJ2-1; v_gene: TRBV9; CDR3nt: TGTGCCAGCAGCGTTTCCGATCGGGGCTACAATGAGCAGTTCTTC; CDR3aa: CASSVSDRGYNEQFF
d_gene: TRBD1; abundance: few; j_gene: TRBJ1-2; v_gene: TRBV28; CDR3nt: TGTGCCACCACAGGGGGGAGTAACTATGGCTACACCTTC; CDR3aa: CATTGGSNYGYTF
d_gene: -; abundance: few; j_gene: TRBJ2-1; v_gene: TRBV14; CDR3nt: TGTGCCAGCAGCCTAGCGAGCTCCTACAATGAGCAGTTCTTC; CDR3aa: CASSLASSYNEQFF
d_gene: TRBD2; abundance: few; j_gene: TRBJ2-1; v_gene: TRBV30; CDR3nt: TGTGCCTGGAGTGTGGGGACTAGCGCCCGATACAATGAGCAGTTCTTC; CDR3aa: CAWSVGTSARYNEQFF
d_gene: -; abundance: -; j_gene: TRBJ2-7; v_gene: TRBV29-1; CDR3nt: TGCAGCGTTGCCTACGCTTCCTACGAGCAGTACTTC; CDR3aa: CSVAYASYEQYF
d_gene: TRBD1; abundance: -; j_gene: TRBJ2-1; v_gene: TRBV7-6; CDR3nt: TGTGCCAGCAGCTTAGTTTGGGACAGAGAGCAGTTCTTC; CDR3aa: CASSLVWDREQFF
d_gene: TRBD1; abundance: few; j_gene: TRBJ2-7; v_gene: TRBV5-1; CDR3nt: TGCGCCAGCAGCTTCCCACAGGGGGCGTTCTACGAGCAGTACTTC; CDR3aa: CASSFPQGAFYEQYF
d_gene: -; abundance: few; j_gene: TRBJ1-2; v_gene: TRBV4-2; CDR3nt: TGTGCCAGCAGCCAACTGGACAGCACGACCTATGGCTACACCTTC; CDR3aa: CASSQLDSTTYGYTF
d_gene: TRBD2; abundance: -; j_gene: TRBJ2-1; v_gene: TRBV29-1; CDR3nt: TGCAGCGTTGAAGATAGACTAGCTCACAATGAGCAGTTCTTC; CDR3aa: CSVEDRLAHNEQFF
d_gene: -; abundance: -; j_gene: TRBJ2-7; v_gene: TRBV2; CDR3nt: TGTGCCAGCAAGAGGGACACCTACGAGCAGTACTTC; CDR3aa: CASKRDTYEQYF
d_gene: -; abundance: few; j_gene: TRBJ2-1; v_gene: TRBV12-5; CDR3nt: TGTGCTAGTGGTTTGGTAGGAGGGACGGAACTTTATGAGCAGTTCTTC; CDR3aa: CASGLVGGTELYEQFF
d_gene: -; abundance: -; j_gene: TRBJ2-3; v_gene: TRBV23-1; CDR3nt: TGCGCCAGCAGTCAATCGGTAATGAGGGAAAAAGATACGCAGTATTTT; CDR3aa: CASSQSVMREKDTQYF